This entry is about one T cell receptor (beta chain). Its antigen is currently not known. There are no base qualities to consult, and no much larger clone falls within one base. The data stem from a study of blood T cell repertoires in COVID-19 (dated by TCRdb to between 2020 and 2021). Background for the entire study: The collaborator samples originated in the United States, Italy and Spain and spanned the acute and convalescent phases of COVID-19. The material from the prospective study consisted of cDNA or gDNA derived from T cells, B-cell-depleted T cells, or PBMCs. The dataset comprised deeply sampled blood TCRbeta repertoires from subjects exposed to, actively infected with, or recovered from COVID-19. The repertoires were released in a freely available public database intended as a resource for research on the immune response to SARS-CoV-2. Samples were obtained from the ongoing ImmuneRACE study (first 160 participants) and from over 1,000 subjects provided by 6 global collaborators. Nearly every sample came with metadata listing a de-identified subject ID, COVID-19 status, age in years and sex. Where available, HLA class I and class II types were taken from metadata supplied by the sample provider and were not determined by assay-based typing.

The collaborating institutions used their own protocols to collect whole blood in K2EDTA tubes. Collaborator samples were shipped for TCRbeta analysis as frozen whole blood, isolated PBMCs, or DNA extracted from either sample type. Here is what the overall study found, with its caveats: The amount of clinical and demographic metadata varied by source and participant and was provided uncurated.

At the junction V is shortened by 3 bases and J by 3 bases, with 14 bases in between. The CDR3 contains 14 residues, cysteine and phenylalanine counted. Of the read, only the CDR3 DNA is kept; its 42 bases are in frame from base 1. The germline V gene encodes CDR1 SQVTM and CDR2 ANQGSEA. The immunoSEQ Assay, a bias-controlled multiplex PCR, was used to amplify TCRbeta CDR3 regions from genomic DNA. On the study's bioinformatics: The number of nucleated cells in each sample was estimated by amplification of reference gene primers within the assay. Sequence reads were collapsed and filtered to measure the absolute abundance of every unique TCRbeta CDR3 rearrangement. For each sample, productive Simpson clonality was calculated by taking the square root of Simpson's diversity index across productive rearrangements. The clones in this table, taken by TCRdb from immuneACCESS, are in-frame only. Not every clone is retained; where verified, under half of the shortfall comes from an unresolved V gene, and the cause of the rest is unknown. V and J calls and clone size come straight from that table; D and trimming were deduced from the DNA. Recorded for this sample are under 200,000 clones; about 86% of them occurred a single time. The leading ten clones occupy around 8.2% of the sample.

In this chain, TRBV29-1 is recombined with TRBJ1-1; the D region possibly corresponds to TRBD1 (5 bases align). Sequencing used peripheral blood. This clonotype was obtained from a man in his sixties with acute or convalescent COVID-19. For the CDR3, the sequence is CSVENPARDTEAFF. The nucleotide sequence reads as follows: TGCAGCGTTGAGAACCCCGCCAGGGACACTGAAGCTTTCTTT. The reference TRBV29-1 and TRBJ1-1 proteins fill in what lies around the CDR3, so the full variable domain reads SAVISQKPSRDICQRGTSLTIQCQVDSQVTMMFWYRQQPGQSLTLIATANQGSEATYESGFVIDKFPISRPNLTFSTLTVSNMSPEDSSIYLCSVENPARDTEAFFGQGTRLTVV.